The T cell receptor (beta chain) under discussion was sequenced for a study of control samples from healthy donors and cancer patients. The assay was immunoSEQ multiplex PCR, and TCRdb's table has in-frame clones only and misses some. The sample carries a few hundred thousand clones, 75% to 95% recorded once. CDR1 and CDR2 from the germline V gene are MNHEY and SVGAGI. The CDR3 is 14 amino acids. The V end lost 6 bases, the J end lost 1 base, and 12 bases lay between the germline ends. This sequence joins TRBV6-5 and TRBJ1-2, with D unclear. The sequence derives from a man aged 40-55 years with head and neck cancer. Sequencing used PBMCs. CDR3 in DNA: TGTGCCAGCAGACGTCTAGGGATTAACTATGGCTACACCTTC. Amino acid sequence: CASRRLGINYGYTF.